This T cell receptor beta chain came from a study of blood T cell repertoires in COVID-19. Cohorts were assigned according to the clinical history that participants reported. In the authors' workflow: The authors estimated nucleated cell counts from reference gene primer amplification. Profiled with immunoSEQ multiplex PCR; TCRdb holds only in-frame clones, not every one. V, J and clone size were drawn from that table, and D and trimming were deduced from the DNA. Among roughly 250,000 clones, around 89% were seen once, and the ten largest hold under 9.5%. The sample consisted of PBMCs or T cells enriched from blood (not recorded which). The TCR was taken from a man aged 35-49 years who had recovered from COVID-19.

The CDR3 loop is CASSLDLGFRQPQHF. The CDR3 DNA reads as TGTGCCAGCAGCTTAGATCTCGGGTTTCGTCAGCCCCAGCATTTT. This rearrangement joins TRBV11-2 to TRBJ1-5; D remains unclear. The germline gives CDR1 SGHAT, CDR2 FQNNGV. The V gene lost 0 bases and the J gene lost 6 bases, with 12 bases spanning the gap. The CDR3 extends over 15 amino acids.